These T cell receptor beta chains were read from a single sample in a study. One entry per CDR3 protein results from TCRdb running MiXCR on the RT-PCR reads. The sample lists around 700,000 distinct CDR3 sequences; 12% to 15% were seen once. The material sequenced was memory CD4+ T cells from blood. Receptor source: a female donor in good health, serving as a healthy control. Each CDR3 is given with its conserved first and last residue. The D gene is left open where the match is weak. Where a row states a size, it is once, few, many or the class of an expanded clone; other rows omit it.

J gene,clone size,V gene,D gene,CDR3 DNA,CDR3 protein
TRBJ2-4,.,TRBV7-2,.,TGTGCCAGCAGCTTTGGGCTAGGGGAAAACATTCAGTACTTC,CASSFGLGENIQYF
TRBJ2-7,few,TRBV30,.,TGTGCCTGGAATGGGTTTAGCTACGAGCAGTACTTC,CAWNGFSYEQYF
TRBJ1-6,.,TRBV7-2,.,TGTGCCAGCAGCTTTAACCGCGATCGACCCCTCCACTTT,CASSFNRDRPLHF
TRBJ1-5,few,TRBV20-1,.,TGTTCAGGTACTCGTCCCCATCAGCCCCAGCATTTT,CSGTRPHQPQHF
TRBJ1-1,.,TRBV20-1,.,TGCAGTGCCGCCAGTCAAGGGAACACTGAAGCTTTCTTT,CSAASQGNTEAFF
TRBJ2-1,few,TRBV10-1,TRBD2,TGCGCCAGCAGTGAATTCTCGGGAGGGGTCCTTGAGCAGTTCTTC,CASSEFSGGVLEQFF
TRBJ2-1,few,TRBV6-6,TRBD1,TGTGCCAGCAGACGGGACAGCTACTTCTCCTACAATGAGCAGTTCTTC,CASRRDSYFSYNEQFF
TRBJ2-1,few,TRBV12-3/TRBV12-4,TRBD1,TGTGCCAGCAGACCTGACAGGGGGCGCAATGAGCAGTTCTTC,CASRPDRGRNEQFF
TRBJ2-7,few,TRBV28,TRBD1,TGTGCCAGCAGCAAGACAGGGGTCGACGAGCAGTACTTC,CASSKTGVDEQYF
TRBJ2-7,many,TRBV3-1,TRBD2,TGTGCCAGCAGCGAAAGACTAGCGGGAGGGCTCGAGCAGTACTTC,CASSERLAGGLEQYF
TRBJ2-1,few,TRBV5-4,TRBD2,TGTGCCAGCAGCTTGTCCGCGGGACTAGCGGAAGGAAAGCAGTTCTTC,CASSLSAGLAEGKQFF
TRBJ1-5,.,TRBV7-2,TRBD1,TGTGCCAGCAGCGGGACAGGGAATAGCAATCAGCCCCAGCATTTT,CASSGTGNSNQPQHF
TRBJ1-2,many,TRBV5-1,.,TGCGCCAGCAGTAGGGTTAACGATGGCTACACCTTC,CASSRVNDGYTF
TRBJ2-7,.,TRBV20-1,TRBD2,TGCAGTGCACCGGGACTAGCGGTCTACGAGCAGTACTTC,CSAPGLAVYEQYF
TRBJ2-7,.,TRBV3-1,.,TGTGCCAGCAGCCAAATCCACGAGCAGTACTTC,CASSQIHEQYF
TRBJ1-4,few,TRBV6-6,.,TGTGCCAGCAGTTACAAGGGGAGGGAAGTAAAACTGTTTTTT,CASSYKGREVKLFF
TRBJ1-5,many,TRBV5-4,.,TGTGCCAGCAGTCGGCAGGGTGCCAATCAGCCCCAGCATTTT,CASSRQGANQPQHF
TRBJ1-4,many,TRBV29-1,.,TGCAGCGTTGGAACCAACCAGAATGAAAAACTGTTTTTT,CSVGTNQNEKLFF
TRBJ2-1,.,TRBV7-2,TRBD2,TGTGCCAGCAGCTTAGTATTCAGTCCCCATGGCGGGGGATTCGACAATGAGCAGTTCTTC,CASSLVFSPHGGGFDNEQFF
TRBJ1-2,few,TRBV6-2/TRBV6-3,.,TGTGCCAGCAGTTGGGACGGACAAATCTATGGCTACACCTTC,CASSWDGQIYGYTF
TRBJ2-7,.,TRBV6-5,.,TGTGCCAGCAGTTATTCAGCAGGGGCCCTCTCCTACGAGCAGTACTTC,CASSYSAGALSYEQYF
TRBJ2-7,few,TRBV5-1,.,TGCGCCAGCAGCCTGGGAGGAGTAGGCGGGTTACTCAACGAGCAGTACTTC,CASSLGGVGGLLNEQYF
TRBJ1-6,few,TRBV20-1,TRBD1,TGCAGTGCCTGGGGGACAGCAAGATCACCCCTCCACTTT,CSAWGTARSPLHF
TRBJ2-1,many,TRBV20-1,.,TGCAGTGCTAGAGTTGGGGAAAGCTCCTACAATGAGCAGTTCTTC,CSARVGESSYNEQFF
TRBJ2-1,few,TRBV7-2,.,TGTGCCAGCAGCTCCCGGCGGGGTTCCGATGAGCAGTTCTTC,CASSSRRGSDEQFF
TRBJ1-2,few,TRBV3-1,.,TGTGCCAGCAGCCAAGATCCCCAGGGTTTAGGCTACACCTTC,CASSQDPQGLGYTF
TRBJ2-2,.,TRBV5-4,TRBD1,TGTGCCAGCAGCTTGGGGGGGACAGGGCAGAACACCGGGGAGCTGTTTTTT,CASSLGGTGQNTGELFF
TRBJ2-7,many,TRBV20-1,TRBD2,TGCAGTGCTAAGAGCGGGGTGCCTAGGACTAGCGGGAGCTCCTACGAGCAGTACTTC,CSAKSGVPRTSGSSYEQYF
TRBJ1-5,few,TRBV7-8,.,TGTGCCAGCAGCCAAACGACGGCCGATCAGCCCCAGCATTTT,CASSQTTADQPQHF
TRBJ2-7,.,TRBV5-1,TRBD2,TGCGCCACCAATTGCCCCTCGGGGGGGGGCCATTACGAGCAGTACTTC,CATNCPSGGGHYEQYF
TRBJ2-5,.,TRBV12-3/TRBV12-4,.,TGTGCCAGCAGTACCGGACAGCTAGAGACCCAGTACTTC,CASSTGQLETQYF
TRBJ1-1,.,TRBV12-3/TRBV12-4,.,TGTGCCAGCAGAGAACAGGGTAACACTGAAGCTTTCTTT,CASREQGNTEAFF
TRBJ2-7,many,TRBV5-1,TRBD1,TGCGCCAGCAGCCCGGGGACAGGGGGCTTCTACGAGCAGTACTTC,CASSPGTGGFYEQYF
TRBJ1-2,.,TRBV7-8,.,TGTGCCAGCAGCGCCCAACAGGACTACTATGGCTACACCTTC,CASSAQQDYYGYTF
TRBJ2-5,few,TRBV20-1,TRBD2,TGCAGTCTGAGGAGGCTAGCGGGAACCCGCGAGACCCAGTACTTC,CSLRRLAGTRETQYF
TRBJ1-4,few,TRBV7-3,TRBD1,TGTGCCAGCAGCTTAACGGGTACTCCGGGACAGTGTAATGAAAAACTGTTTTTT,CASSLTGTPGQCNEKLFF
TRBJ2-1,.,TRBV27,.,TGTGCCAGCAGAAGTGCCGTTTTCGTTGAGCGTCCTTCCTACAATGAGCAGTTCTTC,CASRSAVFVERPSYNEQFF
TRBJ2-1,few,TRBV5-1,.,TGCGCCAGCAGCCGTGCGGACAGCTCCCTCTACAATGAGCAGTTCTTC,CASSRADSSLYNEQFF
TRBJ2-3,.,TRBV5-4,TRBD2,TGTGCCAGCAGCAAAAAGGGACAGGGACTAGCGGGAGGCCGGGATACGCAGTATTTT,CASSKKGQGLAGGRDTQYF
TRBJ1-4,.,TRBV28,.,TGTGCCAGCAGTCACGGCAGTCTCCAAGGGGAAAAACTGTTTTTT,CASSHGSLQGEKLFF
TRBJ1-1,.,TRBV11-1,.,TGTGCCAGCAGCTTAGTGGTCAGGAACACTGAAGCTTTCTTT,CASSLVVRNTEAFF
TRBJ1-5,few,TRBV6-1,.,TGTGCCAGCAGTGCCACAGACTTTTATAGCAATCAGCCCCAGCATTTT,CASSATDFYSNQPQHF
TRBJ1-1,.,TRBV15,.,TGTGCCACCAGCAGAGACTTGGCAGGGGAGTTCGCTTTCTTT,CATSRDLAGEFAFF
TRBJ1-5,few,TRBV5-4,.,TGTGCCAGCAGCTTCTGGCCCGGGGGAGAACAGCCCCAGCATTTT,CASSFWPGGEQPQHF
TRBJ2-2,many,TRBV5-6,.,TGTGCCAGCAGCTTGAGTACTTGGGGTACGCGACCGAACACCGGGGAGCTGTTTTTT,CASSLSTWGTRPNTGELFF
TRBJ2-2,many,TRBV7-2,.,TGTGCCAGCAGCTTATTTGGGGGAGCGAACACCGGGGAGCTGTTTTTT,CASSLFGGANTGELFF
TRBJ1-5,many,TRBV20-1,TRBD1,TGCAGTGCTAGAGGGTTAGTTACAGGGGGCGGACAGCCCCAGCATTTT,CSARGLVTGGGQPQHF
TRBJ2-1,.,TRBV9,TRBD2,TGTGCCAGCAGCGATCCCCGCGGGAGTGGGAATGAGCAGTTCTTC,CASSDPRGSGNEQFF
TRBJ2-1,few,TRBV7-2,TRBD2,TGTGCCAGCAGCTCCCGAGCGGGGGACTTCGTGTTCTTC,CASSSRAGDFVFF
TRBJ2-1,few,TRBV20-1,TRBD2,TGCAGTGCTAGAGCCATTCAGGGACTAGCGGGGGAAGAGAATGAGCAGTTCTTC,CSARAIQGLAGEENEQFF
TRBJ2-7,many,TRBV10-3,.,TGTGCCCAGGAGGTAGCCGCTACACCTTCCTACGAGCAGTACTTC,CAQEVAATPSYEQYF
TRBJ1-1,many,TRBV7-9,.,TGTGCCAGCAGCTTAGGACGCGTGGTTAGGATAACTGAAGCTTTCTTT,CASSLGRVVRITEAFF
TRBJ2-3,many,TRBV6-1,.,TGTGCCAGCAGTGAAGTAAGGCAGGGGTCAGATACGCAGTATTTT,CASSEVRQGSDTQYF
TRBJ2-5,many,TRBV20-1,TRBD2,TGCAGTGCCAGCTCCGGGACTAGCGTTGGGACCCAGTACTTC,CSASSGTSVGTQYF
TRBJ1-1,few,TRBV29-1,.,TGCAGCGTGGAGGCAGGGGTCTACTTCTTT,CSVEAGVYFF